The rows below give T cell receptor beta chains drawn from one sample of a study of cytomegalovirus exposure and HLA in healthy donors. Sequencing was performed with immunoSEQ multiplex PCR; in TCRdb, only in-frame clones are kept and a portion is missing. The repertoire consists of 75,000 to 95,000 clones, with approximately 78% occurring once and the leading ten covering 4.6%. The sequenced sample was PBMCs. The receptors stem from a woman between 40 and 50 years old in good health and CMV-seropositive. Each CDR3 is given with its conserved first and last residue. D genes are given only for firm matches. Rows may omit the clone size; those that give it use once, few, many or a size class.

v_gene	len	d_gene	j_gene	abundance	CDR3nt	CDR3aa
TRBV30	14	.	TRBJ2-2	once	TGTGCCTGGAGTGGGGACAAAAGGGTCGGGGAGCTGTTTTTT	CAWSGDKRVGELFF
TRBV15	14	TRBD2	TRBJ2-1	.	TGTGCCACCAAACCGGCGGGAGAAAAGAGAGAGCAGTTCTTC	CATKPAGEKREQFF
TRBV28	15	.	TRBJ1-3	.	TGTGCCAGCAGTTTTGACAGCTCGTCTGGAAACACCATATATTTT	CASSFDSSSGNTIYF
TRBV4-1	15	TRBD1	TRBJ2-7	.	TGCGCCAGCAGCCAAGGAACCGCCGCAGGGGGCGAGCAGTACTTC	CASSQGTAAGGEQYF
TRBV6-5	14	TRBD2	TRBJ2-7	few	TGTGCCAGCAGTCAACTAGCGGCTTCCTACGAGCAGTACTTC	CASSQLAASYEQYF
TRBV6-4	13	.	TRBJ2-6	.	TGTGCCAGCAGCTCCTCTGGGGCCAACGTCCTGACTTTC	CASSSSGANVLTF
TRBV4-2	14	TRBD1	TRBJ1-2	.	TGTGCCAGCAGCCAAAGACAGGGTGGCTATGGCTACACCTTC	CASSQRQGGYGYTF
TRBV4-3	15	TRBD1	TRBJ1-1	few	TGCGCCAGCAGCCAAGTGGACAGGGTCAACACTGAAGCTTTCTTT	CASSQVDRVNTEAFF
TRBV19	16	TRBD2	TRBJ2-2	.	TGTGCCAGTAGTAGTCAGGCTAGCGGGAGGATCGGGGAGCTGTTTTTT	CASSSQASGRIGELFF
TRBV27	14	TRBD1	TRBJ2-5	.	TGTGCCAGCGCGACAGGGGGAGGTTCGGAGACCCAGTACTTC	CASATGGGSETQYF
TRBV6-5	13	TRBD1	TRBJ2-3	few	TGTGCCAGCAGTTCAGACAGGGGAGGTACGCAGTATTTT	CASSSDRGGTQYF
TRBV4-3	15	.	TRBJ2-3	medium-sized	TGCGCCAGCAGCCCAGAGGTGGCTAGCACAGATACGCAGTATTTT	CASSPEVASTDTQYF
TRBV2	13	TRBD1	TRBJ2-7	.	TGTGCCAGCAGTAGGCAGGGGGCTGGAGAGCAGTACTTC	CASSRQGAGEQYF
TRBV7-2	15	TRBD2	TRBJ2-3	.	TGTGCCAGCAGCCCAGCGGGAGGGCTAACAGATACGCAGTATTTT	CASSPAGGLTDTQYF
TRBV13	11	.	TRBJ2-1	.	TGTGCCAGCAGCTTGGGGCATGAGCAGTTCTTC	CASSLGHEQFF
TRBV19	16	TRBD2	TRBJ2-4	.	TGTGCCAGTAGAGCCCGCCTAGCGGGAGGGAAAAACATTCAGTACTTC	CASRARLAGGKNIQYF
TRBV5-6	17	TRBD1	TRBJ1-2	.	TGTGCCAGCAGCTTGGTGGCAGGGGGAGTGGGAGAGCATGGCTACACCTTC	CASSLVAGGVGEHGYTF
TRBV2	16	TRBD2	TRBJ2-2	.	TGTGCCAGCAGTGATGGACTAGCGGTAGGCACCGGGGAGCTGTTTTTT	CASSDGLAVGTGELFF
TRBV7-3	14	.	TRBJ2-1	.	TGTGCCAGCAGTTACCAGCCTAGCGCGCCTGAGCAGTTCTTC	CASSYQPSAPEQFF
TRBV5-1	15	TRBD1	TRBJ1-1	.	TGCGCCAGCAGCCATGAACCTACTCGACAGGGGGAAGCTTTCTTT	CASSHEPTRQGEAFF
TRBV7-6	14	.	TRBJ2-3	.	TGTGCCAGCAGCCCCCGGGTGGAGTCGTATACGCAGTATTTT	CASSPRVESYTQYF
TRBV19	13	.	TRBJ1-1	few	TGTGCCAGTAGTCTCGGGACACGCACTGAAGCTTTCTTT	CASSLGTRTEAFF
TRBV7-9	15	TRBD2	TRBJ2-4	.	TGTGCCAGCAGCTCCTCAGCGGGAGGCCTTCACATTCAGTACTTC	CASSSSAGGLHIQYF
TRBV29-1	17	TRBD2	TRBJ2-1	.	TGCAGCGTTGAGTCCCCGGGAGGGTTTGGCTCCTACAATGAGCAGTTCTTC	CSVESPGGFGSYNEQFF
TRBV18	14	.	TRBJ1-3	.	TGTGCCAGCTCACCGGAGGGGTATGGAAACACCATATATTTT	CASSPEGYGNTIYF
TRBV19	13	.	TRBJ1-4	few	TGTGCCAGTTGTTCGTCCGCTAATGAAAAACTGTTTTTT	CASCSSANEKLFF
TRBV5-6	12	TRBD1	TRBJ1-1	few	TGTGCCAGCAGCTCCAGGGGGACTGAAGCTTTCTTT	CASSSRGTEAFF
TRBV11-3	17	TRBD2	TRBJ2-1	.	TGTGCCAGCAGTATTGGACCCCAAGCGGGAGTTCACAATGAGCAGTTCTTC	CASSIGPQAGVHNEQFF
TRBV10-3	14	TRBD2	TRBJ2-7	few	TGTGCCATCAGGGCGGGAGGTCGCCCCTCCGAGCAGTACTTC	CAIRAGGRPSEQYF
TRBV7-3	15	TRBD1	TRBJ1-2	.	TGTGCCAGCAGCCCAGGGACAGCTACTAACTATGGCTACACCTTC	CASSPGTATNYGYTF
TRBV27	13	.	TRBJ2-7	once	TGTGCCAGCAGTTGGGGCAGCTCCTACGAGCAGTACTTC	CASSWGSSYEQYF
TRBV6-1	13	.	TRBJ1-5	.	TGTGCCAGCAAACGGACAGACCATCAGCCCCAGCATTTT	CASKRTDHQPQHF
TRBV15	15	.	TRBJ2-2	.	TGTGCCACCAGCAGAGATGGGCTCAACACCGGGGAGCTGTTTTTT	CATSRDGLNTGELFF
TRBV7-8	13	.	TRBJ2-5	few	TGTGCCTTGGCGGGGCAGCCAAAAGAGACCCAGTACTTC	CALAGQPKETQYF
TRBV14	16	.	TRBJ1-6	.	TGTGCCAGCAGCCAACAGGGGAGCTCCTATAATTCACCCCTCCACTTT	CASSQQGSSYNSPLHF
TRBV6-1	15	.	TRBJ1-5	.	TGTGCCAGCAGTGTACTTTTCAGGGAAAGGCAGCCCCAGCATTTT	CASSVLFRERQPQHF
TRBV18	17	TRBD1	TRBJ1-5	.	TGTGCCAGCTCACCACCCAGACAGTCAACAGGGGCTCAGCCCCAGCATTTT	CASSPPRQSTGAQPQHF
TRBV29-1	14	TRBD1	TRBJ1-1	.	TGCAGCGTCGATGGGACAGGGATGAACACTGAAGCTTTCTTT	CSVDGTGMNTEAFF
TRBV7-7	15	TRBD2	TRBJ2-3	.	TGTGCTAGCAGCTTGACTAGCAGTTCCTCAGATACGCAGTATTTT	CASSLTSSSSDTQYF
TRBV7-9	17	.	TRBJ2-1	.	TGTGCCAGCAGCGGGGAGGGGGAAGGGGCCTCCTACAATGAGCAGTTCTTC	CASSGEGEGASYNEQFF
TRBV2	14	.	TRBJ2-5	.	TGTGCCAGCAATGACCAGGCCACCCAAGAGACCCAGTACTTC	CASNDQATQETQYF
TRBV29-1	12	.	TRBJ2-7	.	TGCAGCGTTGAGGGAGAAAGTTACGAGCAGTACTTC	CSVEGESYEQYF
TRBV29-1	11	.	TRBJ2-7	.	TGCAGCGTCGGACAGTCCTACGAGCAGTACTTC	CSVGQSYEQYF
TRBV11-2	14	.	TRBJ2-3	.	TGTGCCAGCAGCCCCCCGGGTAGTTATGTCGCGCAGTATTTT	CASSPPGSYVAQYF
TRBV27	14	.	TRBJ2-7	.	TGTGCCAGCAGTTTCGGGCGCGGGGCCCTCGAGCAGTACTTC	CASSFGRGALEQYF
TRBV6-4	15	.	TRBJ2-1	once	TGTGCCAGCAGTGACGTGGGCGGGACGGCAGATGAGCAGTTCTTC	CASSDVGGTADEQFF
TRBV2	15	.	TRBJ1-5	.	TGTGCCAGCAGCGACAGTACTATTAGCAATCAGCCCCAGCATTTT	CASSDSTISNQPQHF
TRBV19	16	TRBD1	TRBJ1-5	few	TGTGCCAGCCGTAGTGAGGGACAGAGAAGCAATCAGCCCCAGCATTTT	CASRSEGQRSNQPQHF
TRBV28	16	TRBD2	TRBJ2-7	.	TGTGCCAGCAGACCACCGGGACTAGCGGGGGGGTACGAGCAGTACTTC	CASRPPGLAGGYEQYF
TRBV4-3	15	TRBD1	TRBJ1-2	.	TGCGCCAGCAGCCTGAACGGACAGGGGGACTATGGCTACACCTTC	CASSLNGQGDYGYTF